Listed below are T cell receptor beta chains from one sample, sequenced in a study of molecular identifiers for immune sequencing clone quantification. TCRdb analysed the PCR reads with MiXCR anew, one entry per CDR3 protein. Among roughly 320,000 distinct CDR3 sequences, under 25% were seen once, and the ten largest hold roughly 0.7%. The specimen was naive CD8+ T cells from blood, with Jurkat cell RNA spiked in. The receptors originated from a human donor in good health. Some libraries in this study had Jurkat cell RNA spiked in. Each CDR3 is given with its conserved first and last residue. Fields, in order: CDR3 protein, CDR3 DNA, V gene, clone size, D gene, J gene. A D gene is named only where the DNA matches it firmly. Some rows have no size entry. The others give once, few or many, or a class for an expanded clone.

CASSSPLGLAGSTDTQYF | TGTGCCAGCAGCTCCCCGTTGGGACTAGCGGGGAGCACAGATACGCAGTATTTT | TRBV7-9 | many | TRBD2 | TRBJ2-3
CASSRLGAEETQYF | TGTGCCAGCAGCCGCTTAGGGGCCGAAGAGACCCAGTACTTC | TRBV14 | many | NA | TRBJ2-5
CAISEELAGADTQYF | TGTGCCATCAGTGAGGAGCTAGCGGGAGCAGATACGCAGTATTTT | TRBV10-3 | few | TRBD2 | TRBJ2-3
CASTHPDRGTEQFF | TGTGCCAGCACTCACCCTGACAGGGGGACTGAGCAGTTCTTC | TRBV12-3/TRBV12-4 | few | TRBD1 | TRBJ2-1
CASSVGDLANTGELFF | TGTGCCAGCAGCGTAGGGGACTTAGCGAACACCGGGGAGCTGTTTTTT | TRBV9 | many | NA | TRBJ2-2
CASSLAPSGYEQYF | TGTGCCAGCAGCTTAGCGCCTAGCGGCTACGAGCAGTACTTC | TRBV7-9 | many | TRBD2 | TRBJ2-7
CASSQGTDHYEQYF | TGCGCCAGCAGCCAAGGGACAGACCACTACGAGCAGTACTTC | TRBV4-1 | many | NA | TRBJ2-7
CACSYIVANTGELFF | TGTGCCTGCAGTTACATTGTAGCGAACACCGGGGAGCTGTTTTTT | TRBV6-2/TRBV6-3 | NA | NA | TRBJ2-2
CASSSGLDRDGTYNSPLHF | TGTGCCAGCAGCTCAGGTCTCGACAGGGACGGTACCTATAATTCACCCCTCCACTTT | TRBV7-9 | NA | TRBD1 | TRBJ1-6
CASSEPEGRGEETQYF | TGTGCCAGCAGTGAGCCGGAAGGCAGGGGAGAGGAGACCCAGTACTTC | TRBV6-5 | many | NA | TRBJ2-5
CASSQGINYEQYF | TGCGCCAGCAGCCAAGGTATAAACTACGAGCAGTACTTC | TRBV4-1 | NA | NA | TRBJ2-7
CASSHSRLVDSGNTIYF | TGCGCCAGCAGCCATTCCCGTCTGGTAGACTCTGGAAACACCATATATTTT | TRBV4-3 | NA | NA | TRBJ1-3
CASSVLARGQQSGYTF | TGTGCCAGCAGTGTTCTCGCCCGGGGGCAGCAGAGTGGCTACACCTTC | TRBV12-3/TRBV12-4 | few | NA | TRBJ1-2
CASSLFGQYGNQPQHF | TGTGCCAGCAGTTTATTCGGACAGTACGGCAATCAGCCCCAGCATTTT | TRBV27 | few | NA | TRBJ1-5
CASSLGPPGSYEQYF | TGTGCCAGCAGCTTAGGGCCGCCAGGTAGCTACGAGCAGTACTTC | TRBV7-9 | NA | NA | TRBJ2-7
CASSTSVRDPRRTDTQYF | TGTGCCAGCAGCACCTCGGTCCGGGACCCCCGGAGGACAGATACGCAGTATTTT | TRBV7-6 | many | NA | TRBJ2-3
CASSLAAGSNQPQHF | TGTGCCAGCAGCTTAGCGGCAGGGAGTAATCAGCCCCAGCATTTT | TRBV7-8 | NA | NA | TRBJ1-5
CASSLARGGVGQPQHF | TGTGCCAGCAGCTTAGCCCGCGGGGGGGTCGGTCAGCCCCAGCATTTT | TRBV7-2 | NA | NA | TRBJ1-5
CAIRELAGGLGTDTQYF | TGTGCCATCAGGGAACTAGCGGGAGGGCTGGGCACAGATACGCAGTATTTT | TRBV10-3 | NA | TRBD2 | TRBJ2-3
CASSPAGGEGRGTEAFF | TGCGCCAGCAGCCCCGCCGGGGGCGAGGGGAGGGGCACTGAAGCTTTCTTT | TRBV5-1 | many | NA | TRBJ1-1
CASSSGDTQETQYF | TGTGCCAGCAGCTCTGGGGACACCCAAGAGACCCAGTACTTC | TRBV5-6 | many | NA | TRBJ2-5
CASSPSLNEQFF | TGTGCCAGCAGTCCCAGCCTGAATGAGCAGTTCTTC | TRBV12-3/TRBV12-4 | many | NA | TRBJ2-1
CASSFGGAWDRVYEQYF | TGTGCCAGCAGCTTCGGCGGCGCGTGGGATCGTGTGTACGAGCAGTACTTC | TRBV5-8 | many | NA | TRBJ2-7
CSARDPLAGEQETQYF | TGCAGTGCTAGAGACCCCCTAGCGGGGGAGCAAGAGACCCAGTACTTC | TRBV20-1 | few | TRBD2 | TRBJ2-5